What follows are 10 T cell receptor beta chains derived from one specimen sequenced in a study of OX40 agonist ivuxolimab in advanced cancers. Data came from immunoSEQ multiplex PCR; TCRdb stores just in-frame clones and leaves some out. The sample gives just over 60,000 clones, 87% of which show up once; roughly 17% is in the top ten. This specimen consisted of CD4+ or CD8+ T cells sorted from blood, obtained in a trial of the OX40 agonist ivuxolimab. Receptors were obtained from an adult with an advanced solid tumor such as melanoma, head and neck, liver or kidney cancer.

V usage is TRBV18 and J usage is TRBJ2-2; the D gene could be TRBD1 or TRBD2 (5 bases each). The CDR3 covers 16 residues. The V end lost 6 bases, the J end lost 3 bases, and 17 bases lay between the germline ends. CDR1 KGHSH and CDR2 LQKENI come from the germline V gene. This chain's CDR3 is CASSRDGATDTGELFF. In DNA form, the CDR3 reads TGTGCCAGCTCCCGGGACGGCGCAACGGACACCGGGGAGCTGTTTTTT.

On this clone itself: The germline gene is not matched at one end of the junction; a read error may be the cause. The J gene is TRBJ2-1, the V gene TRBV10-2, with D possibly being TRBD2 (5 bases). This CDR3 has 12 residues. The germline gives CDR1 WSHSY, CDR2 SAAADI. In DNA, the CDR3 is TGCGTCAGCAGTGAGAGGGTAAATGAGCAGTTCTTC. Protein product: CVSSERVNEQFF.

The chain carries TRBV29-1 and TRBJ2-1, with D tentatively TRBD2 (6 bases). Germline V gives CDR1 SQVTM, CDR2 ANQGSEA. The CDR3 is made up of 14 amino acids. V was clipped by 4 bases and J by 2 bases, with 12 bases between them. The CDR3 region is CSVGHRGTYNEQFF. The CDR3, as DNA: TGCAGCGTTGGACATCGGGGGACCTACAATGAGCAGTTCTTC.

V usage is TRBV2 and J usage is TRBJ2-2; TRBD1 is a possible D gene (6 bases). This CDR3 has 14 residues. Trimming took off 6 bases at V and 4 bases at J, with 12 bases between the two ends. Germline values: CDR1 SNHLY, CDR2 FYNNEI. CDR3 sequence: CASRMDRSTGELFF. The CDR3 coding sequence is TGTGCCAGCAGGATGGACAGAAGCACCGGGGAGCTGTTTTTT.

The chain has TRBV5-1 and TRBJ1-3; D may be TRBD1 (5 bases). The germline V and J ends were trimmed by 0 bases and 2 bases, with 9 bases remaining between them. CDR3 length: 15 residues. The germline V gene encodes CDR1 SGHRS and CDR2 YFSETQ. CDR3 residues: CASSLGWGPGNTIYF. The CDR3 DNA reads TGCGCCAGCAGCTTGGGGTGGGGCCCTGGAAACACCATATATTTT.

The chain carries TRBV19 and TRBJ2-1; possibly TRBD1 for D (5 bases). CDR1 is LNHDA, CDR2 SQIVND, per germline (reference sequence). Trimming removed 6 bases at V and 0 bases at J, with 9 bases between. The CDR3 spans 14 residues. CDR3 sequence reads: CASRADTSYNEQFF. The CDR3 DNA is TGTGCCAGTAGGGCGGACACCTCCTACAATGAGCAGTTCTTC.

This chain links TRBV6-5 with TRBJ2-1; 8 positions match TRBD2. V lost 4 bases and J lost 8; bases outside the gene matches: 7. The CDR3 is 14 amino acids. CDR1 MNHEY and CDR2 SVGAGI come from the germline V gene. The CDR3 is CASSSAGGNDEQFF. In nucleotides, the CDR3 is TGTGCCAGCAGTTCTGCGGGAGGCAACGATGAGCAGTTCTTC.

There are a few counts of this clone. The CDR3: CASSIANRRYGYTF. The CDR3 coding sequence is TGTGCCAGTAGTATAGCCAACCGCCGTTATGGCTACACCTTC. The chain joins TRBV19 to TRBJ1-2; D not resolved. The CDR3 contains 14 residues. Trimming left V 1 base short and J 5 bases short, with 11 bases between. Germline V lookup: CDR1 LNHDA, CDR2 SQIVND (reference sequence).

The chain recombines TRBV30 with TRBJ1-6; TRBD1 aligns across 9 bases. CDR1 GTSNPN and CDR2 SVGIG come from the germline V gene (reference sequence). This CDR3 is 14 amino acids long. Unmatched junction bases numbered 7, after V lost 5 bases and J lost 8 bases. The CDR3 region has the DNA TGTGCCTGGGAAGCGGGACAGGGTTATTCACCCCTCCACTTT. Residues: CAWEAGQGYSPLHF. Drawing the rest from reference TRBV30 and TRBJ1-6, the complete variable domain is SQTIHQWPATLVQPVGSPLSLECTVEGTSNPNLYWYRQAAGRGLQLLFYSVGIGQISSEVPQNLSASRPQDRQFILSSKKLLLSDSGFYLCAWEAGQGYSPLHFGNGTRLTVT.

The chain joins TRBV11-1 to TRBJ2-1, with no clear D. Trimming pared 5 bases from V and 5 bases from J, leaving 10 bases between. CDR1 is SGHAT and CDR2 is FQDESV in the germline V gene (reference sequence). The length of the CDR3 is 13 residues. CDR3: CASSPRFHNEQFF. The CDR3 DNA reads TGTGCCAGCAGCCCAAGGTTCCACAATGAGCAGTTCTTC.